The clone carrying this T cell receptor beta chain was found a few times. Its antigen is not identified. The sample comes from a study of memory B cells and T cells in multiple sclerosis. CDR1 is SGDLS, CDR2 YYNGEE, per germline. CDR3 length: 18 amino acids. Trimming removed 0 bases at V and 10 bases at J, with 23 bases between. Method: immunoSEQ multiplex PCR; TCRdb's copy keeps in-frame clones and lacks some. The sample holds roughly 12,000 clones, almost 85% seen once. After stimulus-free culture, autoproliferating CFSE-dim and non-proliferating CFSE-high T cells were sequenced separately. Replicate wells were pooled after about seven days of stimulus-free culture of approximately 50 million CFSE-labeled PBMCs. The PBMCs received about 0.5 uM CFSE and serum-free culture with no added stimuli. General study points: Compartments had unequal clone-set sizes, affecting shared clonotype counts.

The sequenced sample was PBMCs from blood kept in culture. The J gene is TRBJ1-6, the V gene TRBV9; weak D call: TRBD1 (5 bases). The source of this sequence is a human donor with multiple sclerosis. CDR3 nucleotides: TGTGCCAGCAGCGTAGGGGGGGGATCTGGCCCGCGTCACTCACCCCTCCACTTT. It codes for CASSVGGGSGPRHSPLHF.